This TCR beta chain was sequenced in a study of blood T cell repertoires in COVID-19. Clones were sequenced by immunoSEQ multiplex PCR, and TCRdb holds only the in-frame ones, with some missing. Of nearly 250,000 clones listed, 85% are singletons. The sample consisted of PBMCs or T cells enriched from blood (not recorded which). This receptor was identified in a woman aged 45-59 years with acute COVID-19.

Here the CDR3 DNA reads TGCAGCGTTGTAGAACAGGGGAGTCGGGCTGAAGCTTTCTTT. Amino acids: CSVVEQGSRAEAFF. The rearrangement links TRBV29-1 to TRBJ1-1; 7 bases fit TRBD1. The germline V gene has CDR1 SQVTM and CDR2 ANQGSEA. The CDR3 contains 14 residues. V shed 4 bases and J 6 bases; nucleotides not matched to a gene: 11.